The source of this T cell receptor (beta chain) is a study of PD-L1 blockade in urothelial cancer. Study information: Male sex and bladder-origin urothelial cancer were recorded for twenty-five of 29 patients. T cells were recovered from blood samples at a median of roughly 150,000.

Time point specified: pretreatment peripheral blood. Per-patient samples, pretreatment and on-treatment, numbered 1 to 8. The CDR3 consists of 14 residues. V lost 4 bases, J lost 5 bases, and 15 bases lay in between. The germline V gene has CDR1 SGHRS and CDR2 YFSETQ. Generated by immunoSEQ multiplex PCR, the TCRdb table keeps only in-frame clones and is missing some. The sample lists roughly 77,000 clones, roughly 89% occurring once. Sequencing was performed on PBMCs, taken around atezolizumab (anti-PD-L1) treatment. The TCR comes from a woman in her 70s with urothelial cancer. This rearrangement joins TRBV5-1 to TRBJ1-1; D might be TRBD1 (5 bases). CDR3 in amino acids: CASSPGRGGTEAFF. The CDR3 nucleotides are TGCGCCAGCAGCCCGGGGAGGGGCGGAACTGAAGCTTTCTTT.